The sequence of this T cell receptor beta chain was determined in a study of PD-L1 blockade in urothelial cancer. Time point meaning: pretreatment peripheral blood. The method was immunoSEQ multiplex PCR; TCRdb's version includes in-frame clones alone and lacks a portion of them. The repertoire consists of tens of thousands of clones, with roughly 90% occurring once and the leading ten covering under 6%. Trimming took 4 bases from V and 8 from J, leaving 11 bases between them. This CDR3 region has 12 residues. The germline CDR1 and CDR2 sequences are SGHVS and FNYEAQ. Sequenced material: PBMCs, taken around atezolizumab (anti-PD-L1) treatment. V usage is TRBV7-6 and J usage is TRBJ1-1, with a possible D match to TRBD1 (6 bases). The origin of this receptor is a man aged 65 to 85 with urothelial cancer. This CDR3 reads CASSSLGGEAFF. The CDR3 region has the DNA TGTGCCAGCAGCTCTCTAGGGGGAGAAGCTTTCTTT.